A selection of T cell receptor beta chains follows, all from one sample in a study of naive and memory T cell subsets. TCRdb processed the UMI-ligation and nested PCR reads anew with MiXCR; each CDR3 protein has one entry. The sample comprises some 110,000 distinct CDR3 sequences, roughly 15% of which are singletons, and 2.8% rests with the top ten. Material for sequencing was naive CD8+ T cells from blood. The receptors were sampled from a human donor in good health. Each CDR3 is given with its conserved first and last residue.

TRBV13,CASSKGRGLFF
TRBV9,CASSVGGRGEKGYGYTF
TRBV6-2/TRBV6-3,CASSDTSGRAYNEQFF
TRBV4-3,CASSQDPEEGTNTEAFF
TRBV13,CASSRQDRGRKDTQYF
TRBV12-3/TRBV12-4,CASSPSSGIKSYNEQFF
TRBV19,CASSASGGAEQYF
TRBV7-9,CASGDWTGDMNTEAFF
TRBV20-1,CSARDSGGQDTQYF
TRBV29-1,CSLGTGSEQYF
TRBV12-5,CASGPNRGQNYGYTF
TRBV7-9,CASSSGPANEQFF
TRBV2,CASSLRDREATGELFF
TRBV13,CASRTWAATNEKLFF
TRBV2,CASSEFGSTDTQYF
TRBV5-1,CASSLVSGDSYNEQFF
TRBV4-3,CASSQDGRGNQPQHF
TRBV7-9,CASKDSQETQYF
TRBV12-3/TRBV12-4,CASSAGDNTGELFF
TRBV5-1,CASSPLGRDNTEAFF
TRBV7-9,CASSLGGDEQFF
TRBV6-2/TRBV6-3,CASSYSLTPQRSEQYF
TRBV15,CATGTSRHYEQYF
TRBV3-1,CASSQRGIYGYTF
TRBV4-3,CASSQDLGSTPTEQYF
TRBV29-1,CSVPGTSQETQYF
TRBV13,CASSFSGQGRGEQFF
TRBV28,CASSFHDRVMPEAFF
TRBV4-2,CASSQDVEDTQYF
TRBV10-3,CAISDKAPNNEQFF
TRBV20-1,CSASGESYEQYF
TRBV12-3/TRBV12-4,CASSLSSGRGSDTQYF
TRBV27,CASKSATKETQYF
TRBV9,CASSATGGTEAFF
TRBV7-7,CASSFTDSSTDTQYF
TRBV6-6,CASSYSGTGVDTQYF
TRBV20-1,CSARETQTQYF
TRBV27,CASRRLETQYF
TRBV3-2,CASSQDLLAGDWSKNIQYF
TRBV19,CASSIGSGGLEEQYF
TRBV28,CASTGTGSSYEQYF
TRBV7-9,CASSFGQGAKEAFF